Following are 11 T cell receptor beta chains from one sample sequenced in a study of a mutant IDH1 vaccine in newly diagnosed glioma. Indicated time point: week 11, during vaccination. A 20-mer mutant IDH1 peptide at 300 ug was injected subcutaneously with topical imiquimod. Their target antigens are unknown. The method was immunoSEQ multiplex PCR; TCRdb's version includes in-frame clones alone and lacks a portion of them. The table lists fewer than 150,000 clones, roughly nine tenths of them singletons. Sequenced here: PBMCs, sampled from a glioma patient whose treatment included an IDH1 peptide vaccine. These receptors came from a woman aged 50 to 65 with glioma.

The chain carries TRBV19 and TRBJ2-1; D not certain. Between the trimmed V and J ends, which lost 5 bases and 5 bases, there was a span of 7 bases. This CDR3 contains 12 residues. Germline lookup yields CDR1 LNHDA and CDR2 SQIVND (reference sequence). The CDR3 sequence is CASSLDHNEQFF. The CDR3 DNA sequence: TGTGCCAGTAGTCTCGACCACAATGAGCAGTTCTTC.

The gene calls are TRBV29-1 and TRBJ1-4, with D unclear. The CDR3 extends over 12 amino acids. Trimming took 7 bases from V and 0 from J, leaving 6 bases between them. Germline-derived CDR1 and CDR2 are SQVTM and ANQGSEA. The CDR3 DNA reads TGCAGCGGCAGTGCAACTAATGAAAAACTGTTTTTT. Encoded protein: CSGSATNEKLFF.

J is TRBJ1-2 and V is TRBV30; no clear D gene. V shed 3 bases and J shed 9 bases, with 11 bases lying between them. CDR3 size: 11 residues. Germline loops: CDR1 GTSNPN, CDR2 SVGIG (reference sequence). DNA of the CDR3: TGTGCCTGGAGCCCACCTCTGAGCTACACCTTC. Protein sequence: CAWSPPLSYTF.

The J gene is TRBJ2-7, the V gene TRBV11-2, with D maybe TRBD2 (5 bases). The CDR3 loop spans 12 amino acids. The V gene lost 5 bases and the J gene lost 4 bases, with 9 bases spanning the gap. From germline, CDR1 is SGHAT and CDR2 FQNNGV. In DNA, the CDR3 is TGTGCCAGCAGCCCCGGGGTTTACGAGCAGTACTTC. Encoded protein: CASSPGVYEQYF.

This clone has a single count. The V gene is TRBV30, the J gene TRBJ2-5; TRBD1 aligns across 8 bases. From germline, CDR1 is GTSNPN and CDR2 SVGIG (reference sequence). This CDR3 comprises 14 residues. V lost 5 bases to trimming and J lost 2 bases; unmatched junction nucleotides: 7. The CDR3 DNA sequence: TGTGCCTGGGACTTCACAGGGGGGCAAGAGACCCAGTACTTC. Protein product: CAWDFTGGQETQYF.

On this clone: One end of the junction varies from germline; a read error may be responsible. This chain uses TRBV6-4 with TRBJ2-7; 8 positions agree with TRBD1. Germline V gene sequence: CDR1 MRHNA, CDR2 SNTAGT. The CDR3 totals 14 residues. The CDR3 region is CAISGDRGINEQYF. DNA of the CDR3: TGTGCCATCAGTGGCGACAGGGGAATCAACGAGCAGTACTTC.

The table lists this clone with a count of one. The chain couples TRBV5-6 to TRBJ2-6; unclear D gene. This CDR3 has 19 amino acids. From germline, CDR1 is SGHDT and CDR2 YYEEEE. V lost 4 bases and J 0 bases, leaving 20 bases between the germline ends. The CDR3: CASSHTVPKGSSGANVLTF. The DNA for the CDR3 is TGTGCCAGCAGCCACACAGTACCCAAGGGCTCCTCTGGGGCCAACGTCCTGACTTTC.

The chain couples TRBV19 to TRBJ1-3; unclear D gene. V lost 3 bases and J 6 bases, leaving 21 bases between the germline ends. This CDR3 is 17 amino acids long. Germline V gene data show CDR1 as LNHDA and CDR2 as SQIVND (reference sequence). The CDR3 spells CASSMGSAFGSENTIYF. CDR3 nucleotide sequence: TGTGCCAGTAGTATGGGTTCGGCGTTCGGTTCCGAAAACACCATATATTTT. Using reference TRBV19 and TRBJ1-3 for the parts outside the CDR3, the full variable domain is DGGITQSPKYLFRKEGQNVTLSCEQNLNHDAMYWYRQDPGQGLRLIYYSQIVNDFQKGDIAEGYSVSREKKESFPLTVTSAQKNPTAFYLCASSMGSAFGSENTIYFGEGSWLTVV.

As for this clone: Within the sample, other DNA sequences also encode this same CDR3. This sequence joins TRBV7-8 and TRBJ2-7, with D possibly TRBD1 on 6 matching bases. This CDR3 has 14 residues. The ends were cut back, 5 bases at V and 3 bases at J, with 14 bases in the middle. Germline CDR1 SGHVS, CDR2 FQNEAQ. The CDR3 reads CASSPYRVGYEQYF. CDR3 sequence (DNA): TGTGCCAGCAGCCCGTACAGGGTAGGCTACGAGCAGTACTTC.

The CDR3 here is CASTPWVLPYEQYF. DNA of the CDR3: TGTGCCAGCACCCCTTGGGTGCTCCCCTACGAGCAGTACTTC. V is TRBV5-5 and J is TRBJ2-7, with D unclear. Between the trimmed V and J ends, which lost 6 bases and 2 bases, there was a span of 15 bases. The CDR3 is 14 residues long. Germline CDR1 and CDR2: SGHKS and YYEKEE (reference sequence).

The genes are TRBV27 and TRBJ1-6, with 7 bases matching TRBD1. CDR3 length: 16 residues. Germline V gene lookup returns CDR1 MNHEY and CDR2 SMNVEV (reference sequence). V lost 5 bases, J lost 3 bases, and 7 bases stayed unmatched. CDR3 protein: CASSTTGAHYNSPLHF. CDR3 bases: TGTGCCAGCAGTACCACAGGGGCCCACTATAATTCACCCCTCCACTTT.